This T cell receptor beta chain was recovered during a study of blood T cell repertoires in COVID-19. Repertoires were generated with immunoSEQ multiplex PCR, while TCRdb's copy carries only in-frame clones and drops some. The sample lists roughly 73,000 clones; roughly 90% were seen once. V was trimmed by 10 bases and J by 3 bases, leaving 17 bases between them. Per germline, CDR1 SNHLY and CDR2 FYNNEI. This CDR3 comprises 14 residues. This sequence originates from a man aged 45-60 years with acute or convalescent COVID-19. The J gene is TRBJ2-3, the V gene TRBV2; D unclear. The sample was peripheral blood. In DNA form, the CDR3 reads TGTGCCACCCGAAATATCCAGTTGACAGATACGCAGTATTTT. Its protein product is CATRNIQLTDTQYF.